The T cell receptor (beta chain) described here comes from a study of T cell responses to AZD1222 COVID-19 vaccine. Study-level findings and limits: Among spike-specific TCRs, nearly half reportedly target unmutated variant regions.

The data were produced by immunoSEQ multiplex PCR, yet TCRdb's version contains in-frame clones alone and is incomplete. The sample yields around 100,000 clones, approximately 89% seen once. As concerns this clone: Its target is not known.

Trimming left V 1 base short and J 4 bases short, with 5 bases between. This CDR3 is 13 amino acids long. Germline lookup yields CDR1 MNHNS and CDR2 SASEGT. This chain links TRBV6-1 with TRBJ1-3; D remains ambiguous. The sample consisted of peripheral blood, taken on day 0 of AZD1222 vaccination. The TCR originated in an adult in good health. The CDR3 is CASSEVWGNTIYF. The CDR3 region has the DNA TGTGCCAGCAGTGAAGTGTGGGGAAACACCATATATTTT.